This is a list of T cell receptor beta chains from one sample in a study of blood T cell repertoires in COVID-19. TCRdb keeps only in-frame clones here, not all; method: immunoSEQ multiplex PCR. The table has about 130,000 clones, around 86% seen once. The specimen sequenced was peripheral blood. Receptor source: a middle-aged man with active or convalescent COVID-19. The CDR3 runs from the conserved cysteine through the conserved F or W. The D gene is left open where the match is weak. Not all rows give a size; the values are once, few, many and, for expanded clones, a class.

>TRBD2|TRBJ2-2|TRBV4-1|NA
CASSQEGRDYRTGELFF
TGCGCCAGCAGCCAAGAGGGTCGGGACTATCGAACCGGGGAGCTGTTTTTT
>NA|TRBJ1-1|TRBV9|NA
CASSVVGGAEAFF
TGTGCCAGCAGCGTAGTGGGCGGGGCTGAAGCTTTCTTT
>TRBD2|TRBJ2-2|TRBV5-1|NA
CASSLVAGDNTGELFF
TGCGCCAGCAGCTTGGTTGCGGGGGATAACACCGGGGAGCTGTTTTTT
>TRBD1|TRBJ1-2|TRBV11-1|NA
CASSRGTAYYGYTF
TGTGCCAGCAGCAGGGGGACAGCCTACTATGGCTACACCTTC
>NA|TRBJ1-6|TRBV6-5|NA
CASSYRQANHSPLHF
TGTGCCAGCAGTTACCGCCAGGCTAACCATTCACCCCTCCACTTT
>NA|TRBJ2-1|TRBV5-1|NA
CASTQSLSNEQFF
TGCGCCAGCACACAGTCCCTTTCCAATGAGCAGTTCTTC
>TRBD1|TRBJ1-3|TRBV7-8|NA
CASRLDRVSGNTIYF
TGTGCCAGCAGATTGGACAGGGTCAGTGGAAACACCATATATTTT
>TRBD1|TRBJ1-4|TRBV7-9|NA
CASSLRSGTGNEKLFF
TGTGCCAGCAGCCTCCGATCCGGGACAGGGAATGAAAAACTGTTTTTT
>NA|TRBJ1-5|TRBV18|NA
CASSNTFGQPQHF
TGTGCCAGCTCAAATACCTTCGGTCAGCCCCAGCATTTT
>NA|TRBJ2-1|TRBV18|NA
CASSLQGNEQFF
TGTGCCAGCTCACTACAGGGTAATGAGCAGTTCTTC
>TRBD2|TRBJ2-4|TRBV5-1|NA
CASSLGLATLNIQYF
TGCGCCAGCAGCTTGGGACTAGCGACGCTAAACATTCAGTACTTC
>TRBD1|TRBJ2-7|TRBV27|NA
CASSSGGGYEQYF
TGTGCCAGCAGTTCAGGGGGCGGGTACGAGCAGTACTTC
>NA|TRBJ1-1|TRBV18|NA
CASSSPTGWAEAFF
TGTGCCAGCTCATCCCCGACGGGGTGGGCTGAAGCTTTCTTT
>NA|TRBJ1-1|TRBV6-5|NA
CASSSGTLGTEAFF
TGTGCCAGCAGTAGCGGGACCCTCGGAACTGAAGCTTTCTTT
>NA|TRBJ2-1|TRBV7-2|NA
CASSFPGDNEQFF
TGTGCCAGCAGCTTTCCGGGAGACAATGAGCAGTTCTTC
>NA|TRBJ1-2|TRBV5-1|NA
CASSLTLTGSNYGYTF
TGCGCCAGCAGCCTTACCTTGACAGGATCTAACTATGGCTACACCTTC
>TRBD1|TRBJ2-1|TRBV7-2|NA
CASSPQGELNEQFF
TGTGCCAGCAGCCCACAGGGGGAACTAAATGAGCAGTTCTTC
>TRBD2|TRBJ2-7|TRBV5-6|NA
CASSFLAGEDYF
TGTGCCAGCAGCTTTCTAGCGGGGGAAGATTACTTC
>NA|TRBJ2-1|TRBV9|NA
CASSVGLGSYNEQFF
TGTGCCAGCAGCGTAGGTCTTGGCTCTTACAATGAGCAGTTCTTC
>TRBD1|TRBJ1-6|TRBV6-5|NA
CASWDRNSPLHF
TGTGCCAGCTGGGACAGAAATTCACCCCTCCACTTT
>NA|TRBJ1-1|TRBV7-9|many
CASSLGGSRTEAFF
TGTGCCAGCAGCTTAGGAGGGTCGAGGACTGAAGCTTTCTTT
>TRBD2|TRBJ2-5|TRBV25-1|NA
CARQRGPQETQYF
TGCGCCCGCCAGCGGGGGCCTCAAGAGACCCAGTACTTC
>TRBD2|TRBJ2-7|TRBV7-2|NA
CASSAQPGLAGGPGYEQYF
TGTGCCAGCAGCGCCCAACCGGGACTAGCGGGGGGGCCAGGGTACGAGCAGTACTTC
>NA|TRBJ1-1|TRBV20-1|NA
CSARDKSEAFF
TGCAGTGCTCGCGACAAATCTGAAGCTTTCTTT
>NA|TRBJ1-6|TRBV2|NA
CASSGQGNQNSPLHF
TGTGCCAGCAGTGGCCAGGGAAACCAGAATTCACCCCTCCACTTT
>NA|TRBJ2-1|TRBV7-8|NA
CASSLEGGSYNEQFF
TGTGCCAGCAGCTTAGAAGGAGGGTCCTACAATGAGCAGTTCTTC
>TRBD1|TRBJ1-4|TRBV14|NA
CASSRQGWSEKLFF
TGTGCCAGCAGCCGACAGGGGTGGAGTGAAAAACTGTTTTTT
>NA|TRBJ1-6|TRBV6-5|NA
CASSTLDLPLHF
TGTGCCAGCAGTACCCTGGACTTACCCCTCCACTTT
>TRBD1|TRBJ1-4|TRBV3-1/TRBV3-2|NA
CASSQEGTGINEKLFF
TGTGCCAGCAGCCAAGAGGGGACAGGGATTAATGAAAAACTGTTTTTT
>TRBD1|TRBJ1-2|TRBV6-4|NA
CASHLRDRFNYGYTF
TGTGCCAGCCACTTACGGGACAGGTTTAACTATGGCTACACCTTC
>NA|TRBJ1-6|TRBV27|NA
CASSSQGSLGNSPLHF
TGTGCCAGCAGTTCCCAGGGGTCACTTGGGAATTCACCCCTCCACTTT
>TRBD2|TRBJ2-1|TRBV6-2/TRBV6-3|NA
CASSPLAGGSNEQFF
TGTGCCAGCAGCCCACTAGCGGGGGGTTCCAATGAGCAGTTCTTC
>NA|TRBJ2-3|TRBV19|NA
CASRPAGLGTDTQYF
TGTGCCAGTAGGCCTGCAGGGTTGGGCACAGATACGCAGTATTTT
>NA|TRBJ1-1|TRBV29-1|NA
CSADGQFNTEAFF
TGCAGCGCCGATGGACAGTTTAACACTGAAGCTTTCTTT
>NA|TRBJ2-7|TRBV6-2/TRBV6-3|once
CASSLQNSHEQYF
TGTGCCAGCAGCCTACAGAATTCCCACGAGCAGTACTTC
>NA|TRBJ1-6|TRBV5-1|NA
CASSPREGLYSPLHF
TGCGCCAGCAGTCCGCGGGAGGGATTGTATTCACCCCTCCACTTT
>TRBD2|TRBJ2-3|TRBV7-2|NA
CASSLNGGAGGTTDTQYF
TGTGCCAGCAGCTTAAACGGGGGAGCGGGGGGAACCACAGATACGCAGTATTTT
>NA|TRBJ2-3|TRBV9|NA
CASSVGGGASEDTQYF
TGTGCCAGCAGCGTAGGTGGGGGGGCTAGTGAAGATACGCAGTATTTT
>TRBD2|TRBJ2-1|TRBV3-1/TRBV3-2|NA
CASSPGTGLAGNEQFF
TGTGCCAGCAGCCCGGGGACGGGACTAGCAGGGAATGAGCAGTTCTTC
>NA|TRBJ2-6|TRBV19|NA
CASSIEGGSGANVLTF
TGTGCCAGTAGTATTGAAGGCGGCTCTGGGGCCAACGTCCTGACTTTC
>NA|TRBJ1-4|TRBV2|NA
CASANEKLFF
TGTGCCAGTGCGAATGAAAAACTGTTTTTT
>NA|TRBJ2-2|TRBV7-3|few
CASSLSGTGELFF
TGTGCCAGCAGCTTAAGCGGGACCGGGGAGCTGTTTTTT
>TRBD2|TRBJ2-2|TRBV3-1/TRBV3-2|NA
CASSQGTSGGTGELFF
TGTGCCAGCAGCCAGGGGACTAGCGGGGGAACCGGGGAGCTGTTTTTT
>NA|TRBJ1-2|TRBV20-1|NA
CSAREDYGYTF
TGCAGTGCGCGGGAGGACTATGGCTACACCTTC
>NA|TRBJ2-1|TRBV9|NA
CASSVESSYNEQFF
TGTGCCAGCAGCGTGGAGAGCTCCTACAATGAGCAGTTCTTC
>NA|TRBJ2-5|TRBV29-1|NA
CSVGGLSGETQYF
TGCAGCGTTGGCGGGCTTTCGGGGGAGACCCAGTACTTC
>NA|TRBJ1-1|TRBV18|NA
CASSPGLDTEAFF
TGTGCCAGCTCACCCGGGTTGGACACTGAAGCTTTCTTT
>NA|TRBJ1-3|TRBV6-2/TRBV6-3|NA
CASSSGQFISGNTIYF
TGTGCCAGCAGTTCCGGACAGTTCATCTCTGGAAACACCATATATTTT
>NA|TRBJ1-2|TRBV28|once
CASSSQHYGYTF
TGTGCCAGCAGTTCACAGCACTATGGCTACACCTTC
>NA|TRBJ1-2|TRBV7-9|once
CASSSSRHYGYTF
TGTGCCAGCAGCTCAAGCAGGCACTATGGCTACACCTTC
>TRBD2|TRBJ2-3|TRBV5-5|NA
CASSLYSGGRSSTDTQYF
TGTGCCAGCAGCTTGTATAGCGGGGGCCGTTCTAGCACAGATACGCAGTATTTT
>NA|TRBJ2-4|TRBV7-6|NA
CASSLGGDKNIQYF
TGTGCCAGCAGCTTAGGGGGAGACAAAAACATTCAGTACTTC
>NA|TRBJ2-6|TRBV19|NA
CASRGSPGANVLTF
TGTGCCAGTCGAGGGAGTCCTGGGGCCAACGTCCTGACTTTC